This record concerns one TCR beta chain sequence. Antigen: not known. The CDR3 is 14 residues long. V shed 3 bases and J shed 4 bases, with 13 bases lying between them. Per germline, CDR1 GTSNPN and CDR2 SVGIG (reference sequence). This record comes from a study of T cell responses to AZD1222 COVID-19 vaccine. TCRdb keeps only in-frame clones here, not all; method: immunoSEQ multiplex PCR. The sample shows under 70,000 clones, roughly 90% of them seen only once. Study conclusions and caveats: Repertoire samples came only from after the peak T cell response. Regions 160-218 and 743-854 dominated among vaccine-associated CD4 TCRs spanning spike. Of spike-specific TCRs, nearly half reportedly target regions left unmutated in variants. Only five to seven AZD1222 recipients were seropositive at baseline.

The sample here was peripheral blood, taken 28 days after the second AZD1222 dose. This TCR was sampled from an adult who received the AZD1222 COVID-19 vaccine. This rearrangement joins TRBV30 to TRBJ1-3; tentatively, D is TRBD1 (5 bases). Here the CDR3 DNA reads TGTGCCTGGAGCCTTGCGGGGGTCGGAAACACCATATATTTT. Amino acid sequence: CAWSLAGVGNTIYF.